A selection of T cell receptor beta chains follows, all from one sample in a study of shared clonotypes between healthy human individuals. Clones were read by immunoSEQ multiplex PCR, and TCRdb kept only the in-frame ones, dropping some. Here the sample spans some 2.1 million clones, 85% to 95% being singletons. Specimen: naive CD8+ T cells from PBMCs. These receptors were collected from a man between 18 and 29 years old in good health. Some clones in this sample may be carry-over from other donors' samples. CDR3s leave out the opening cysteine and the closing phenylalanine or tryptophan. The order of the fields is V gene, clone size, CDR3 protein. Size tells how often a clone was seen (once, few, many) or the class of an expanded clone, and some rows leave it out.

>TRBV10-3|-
AISDSPTGLPMNTEAF
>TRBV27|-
ASSAQGQGAYEQY
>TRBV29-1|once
SVEGGTNGYT
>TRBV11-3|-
ASSLDGGAQETQY
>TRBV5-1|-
ASSKGRREGPDTQY
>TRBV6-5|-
ATIHGSSSTDTQY
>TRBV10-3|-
AISDSTVTGELF
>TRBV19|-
ASSITPRYEQY
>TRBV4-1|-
ASSQAGGYSGNTIY
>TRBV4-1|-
ASSRTVYNEQF
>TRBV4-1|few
ASSPKGSSGNTIY
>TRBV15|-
ATSPNSGSGETQY
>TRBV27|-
ASSPHGTAPAEQY
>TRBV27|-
ASSFGRTYGYT
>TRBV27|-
ASSPRDRGSYEQY
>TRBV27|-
ASSLSGAYEQY
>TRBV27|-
ASSLYGRSPPQH
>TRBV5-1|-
ASSLEASGSYGYT
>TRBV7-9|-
ASSASSTDTQY
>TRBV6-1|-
ASSEISGIIYDTIY
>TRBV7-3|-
ASSLIDRAGEQY
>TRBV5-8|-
ASSLVAGEQF
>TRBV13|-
ASSSRGLAELTGELF
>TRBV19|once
ASSQLDSGEQY
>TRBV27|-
ASSFFPGSTGELF
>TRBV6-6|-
ASSYLLGAYEQY
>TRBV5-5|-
ASRTTGNTEAF
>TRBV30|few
ASSILNTEAF
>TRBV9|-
ASSVGPASNTEAF
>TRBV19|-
ASSIEGQTNTGELF
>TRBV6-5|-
ASSPNRGQEQY
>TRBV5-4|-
ASSLVERVDGYT
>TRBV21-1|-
ASSKEPSGGHRQETQY
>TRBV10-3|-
AISDPAGGPGEQY
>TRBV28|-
ASSFRENSQPQH
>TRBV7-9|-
ASSLVWTQETQY